These T cell receptor beta chains were read from a single sample in a study of beta chain features in type 1 diabetes. Assay: immunoSEQ multiplex PCR; the TCRdb copy retains only in-frame clones and omits some. The sample carries approximately 150,000 clones, approximately 9.8% recorded once. The sequencing input was central memory CD4+ T cells from blood. These receptor sequences come from a woman aged 40 to 50 in good health. Each CDR3 is given with its conserved first and last residue. Fields, in order: CDR3 protein, CDR3 DNA, D gene, J gene, V gene, clone size. D genes are given only for firm matches. Clone size, where shown, is once, few, many, or a class for clones that have expanded.

CDR3aa: CASSHVVLETQYF
CDR3nt: TGTGCCAGCAGCCACGTTGTCCTGGAGACCCAGTACTTC
d_gene: .
j_gene: TRBJ2-5
v_gene: TRBV4-2
abundance: .

CDR3aa: CASSDRGGYEQYF
CDR3nt: TGCGCCAGCTCCGACAGGGGTGGCTACGAGCAGTACTTC
d_gene: TRBD1
j_gene: TRBJ2-7
v_gene: TRBV10-1
abundance: .

CDR3aa: CASAPQGSTDTQYF
CDR3nt: TGTGCCAGCGCCCCACAGGGGTCTACAGATACGCAGTATTTT
d_gene: TRBD1
j_gene: TRBJ2-3
v_gene: TRBV6-5
abundance: .

CDR3aa: CASSESTRSTDTQYF
CDR3nt: TGCGCCAGCAGTGAGTCGACTAGATCCACAGATACGCAGTATTTT
d_gene: .
j_gene: TRBJ2-3
v_gene: TRBV10-1
abundance: few

CDR3aa: CSARGGLKAFF
CDR3nt: TGCAGTGCTAGGGGGGGGTTGAAAGCTTTCTTT
d_gene: .
j_gene: TRBJ1-1
v_gene: TRBV20-1
abundance: .

CDR3aa: CASSLSASPLHF
CDR3nt: TGTGCCAGCAGTTTATCAGCCTCACCCCTCCACTTT
d_gene: .
j_gene: TRBJ1-6
v_gene: TRBV27
abundance: .

CDR3aa: CASSLRGAAGYTF
CDR3nt: TGTGCCAGCAGCTTGCGGGGAGCCGCTGGCTACACCTTC
d_gene: .
j_gene: TRBJ1-2
v_gene: TRBV5-4
abundance: .

CDR3aa: CASSQVGRQSNQPQHF
CDR3nt: TGCGCCAGCAGCCAAGTCGGACGACAGTCCAATCAGCCCCAGCATTTT
d_gene: .
j_gene: TRBJ1-5
v_gene: TRBV4-1
abundance: few

CDR3aa: CASRDQGTRDTQYF
CDR3nt: TGTGCCAGCAGGGACCAGGGGACCAGAGATACGCAGTATTTT
d_gene: .
j_gene: TRBJ2-3
v_gene: TRBV6-6
abundance: .

CDR3aa: CASSRAGGQVNSPLHF
CDR3nt: TGCGCCAGCAGCCGAGCGGGGGGACAGGTCAATTCACCCCTCCACTTT
d_gene: TRBD1
j_gene: TRBJ1-6
v_gene: TRBV5-1
abundance: few

CDR3aa: CASSLQGAQNTEAFF
CDR3nt: TGCGCCAGCAGCTTGCAGGGGGCCCAGAACACTGAAGCTTTCTTT
d_gene: TRBD1
j_gene: TRBJ1-1
v_gene: TRBV5-1
abundance: few

CDR3aa: CAISESGTGTDTQYF
CDR3nt: TGTGCCATCAGTGAGTCGGGAACAGGGACAGATACGCAGTATTTT
d_gene: .
j_gene: TRBJ2-3
v_gene: TRBV10-3
abundance: .

CDR3aa: CASSQVASLGGTEAFF
CDR3nt: TGCGCCAGCAGCCAAGTAGCATCCCTAGGTGGCACTGAAGCTTTCTTT
d_gene: .
j_gene: TRBJ1-1
v_gene: TRBV4-3
abundance: .

CDR3aa: CATADRTDTEAFF
CDR3nt: TGTGCCACCGCGGACAGGACGGACACTGAAGCTTTCTTT
d_gene: TRBD1
j_gene: TRBJ1-1
v_gene: TRBV19
abundance: many

CDR3aa: CASSSGRQGHEQYF
CDR3nt: TGCGCCAGCAGCTCTGGGCGACAGGGCCACGAGCAGTACTTC
d_gene: TRBD1
j_gene: TRBJ2-7
v_gene: TRBV5-1
abundance: .

CDR3aa: CASSLTGAREAFF
CDR3nt: TGTGCCAGCAGCTTGACAGGGGCAAGGGAAGCTTTCTTT
d_gene: TRBD1
j_gene: TRBJ1-1
v_gene: TRBV7-8
abundance: .

CDR3aa: CASSLGPSGTAGAQPQHF
CDR3nt: TGTGCCAGCAGCTTGGGCCCTTCGGGGACAGCGGGTGCTCAGCCCCAGCATTTT
d_gene: TRBD1
j_gene: TRBJ1-5
v_gene: TRBV5-6
abundance: .

CDR3aa: CSVAPGGSSYEQYF
CDR3nt: TGCAGCGTTGCCCCTGGGGGGAGCTCCTACGAGCAGTACTTC
d_gene: .
j_gene: TRBJ2-7
v_gene: TRBV29-1
abundance: .

CDR3aa: CASSLAGKPPYEQYF
CDR3nt: TGTGCCAGCAGTTTAGCAGGAAAGCCCCCCTACGAGCAGTACTTC
d_gene: .
j_gene: TRBJ2-7
v_gene: TRBV28
abundance: .

CDR3aa: CASTLGAINPLGQYF
CDR3nt: TGTGCCAGCACCTTGGGGGCCATTAACCCCCTGGGGCAGTACTTC
d_gene: .
j_gene: TRBJ2-7
v_gene: TRBV6-6
abundance: few

CDR3aa: CSAESREIRGYTF
CDR3nt: TGCAGCGCCGAATCCAGGGAAATCCGTGGCTACACCTTC
d_gene: .
j_gene: TRBJ1-2
v_gene: TRBV29-1
abundance: many

CDR3aa: CASSEERGDTDTQYF
CDR3nt: TGTGCCAGCAGTGAAGAGCGGGGGGACACAGATACGCAGTATTTT
d_gene: TRBD2
j_gene: TRBJ2-3
v_gene: TRBV6-4
abundance: .

CDR3aa: CASSPTSGGIWAYEQYF
CDR3nt: TGTGCCAGCAGCCCGACCTCCGGGGGTATCTGGGCGTACGAGCAGTACTTC
d_gene: .
j_gene: TRBJ2-7
v_gene: TRBV7-2
abundance: few

CDR3aa: CASSSTSVNRDTQYF
CDR3nt: TGTGCCAGCAGTTCGACTAGCGTCAATCGGGATACGCAGTATTTT
d_gene: TRBD2
j_gene: TRBJ2-3
v_gene: TRBV27
abundance: many

CDR3aa: CASSEKLARGDEQFF
CDR3nt: TGTGCCAGCAGTGAAAAACTAGCGCGAGGCGATGAGCAGTTCTTC
d_gene: TRBD2
j_gene: TRBJ2-1
v_gene: TRBV25-1
abundance: few

CDR3aa: CASGFPGAGASETQYF
CDR3nt: TGTGCCAGCGGATTCCCAGGGGCAGGGGCTTCGGAGACCCAGTACTTC
d_gene: .
j_gene: TRBJ2-5
v_gene: TRBV10-3
abundance: .

CDR3aa: CASSLVEGGQPQHF
CDR3nt: TGCGCCAGCAGCTTGGTGGAGGGAGGTCAGCCCCAGCATTTT
d_gene: .
j_gene: TRBJ1-5
v_gene: TRBV5-1
abundance: few

CDR3aa: CASSILAGGTDTQYF
CDR3nt: TGCGCCAGCAGTATATTAGCGGGGGGCACAGATACGCAGTATTTT
d_gene: TRBD2
j_gene: TRBJ2-3
v_gene: TRBV5-1
abundance: .

CDR3aa: CASSLAARVNTEAFF
CDR3nt: TGTGCCAGCAGCTTAGCGGCACGGGTGAACACTGAAGCTTTCTTT
d_gene: .
j_gene: TRBJ1-1
v_gene: TRBV7-2
abundance: few

CDR3aa: CASSLGQQNIQYF
CDR3nt: TGTGCCAGCAGCTTGGGACAGCAAAACATTCAGTACTTC
d_gene: .
j_gene: TRBJ2-4
v_gene: TRBV5-6
abundance: few

CDR3aa: CASSVRDNEQFF
CDR3nt: TGTGCCAGCAGCGTCAGGGACAATGAGCAGTTCTTC
d_gene: .
j_gene: TRBJ2-1
v_gene: TRBV9
abundance: .

CDR3aa: CATSRVDRGRGNTEAFF
CDR3nt: TGTGCCACCAGCAGAGTTGACAGGGGGCGTGGGAACACTGAAGCTTTCTTT
d_gene: TRBD1
j_gene: TRBJ1-1
v_gene: TRBV15
abundance: .

CDR3aa: CASSRSPTEPQHF
CDR3nt: TGTGCCAGCAGCCGGTCCCCCACAGAACCCCAGCATTTT
d_gene: .
j_gene: TRBJ1-5
v_gene: TRBV7-8
abundance: .

CDR3aa: CASSGQRGSTDTQYF
CDR3nt: TGTGCCAGTAGTGGTCAGCGGGGTTCCACAGATACGCAGTATTTT
d_gene: TRBD2
j_gene: TRBJ2-3
v_gene: TRBV19
abundance: few

CDR3aa: CSVAASGGASDTQYF
CDR3nt: TGCAGCGTTGCGGCTAGCGGGGGGGCATCAGATACGCAGTATTTT
d_gene: TRBD2
j_gene: TRBJ2-3
v_gene: TRBV29-1
abundance: few

CDR3aa: CASSDGYRNQPQHF
CDR3nt: TGTGCCAGCAGTGACGGTTACCGCAATCAGCCCCAGCATTTT
d_gene: .
j_gene: TRBJ1-5
v_gene: TRBV6-1
abundance: .

CDR3aa: CASSSDRNQPQHF
CDR3nt: TGCGCCAGCAGCTCAGACAGGAATCAGCCCCAGCATTTT
d_gene: .
j_gene: TRBJ1-5
v_gene: TRBV5-1
abundance: .

CDR3aa: CASSRGPDTQYF
CDR3nt: TGTGCCAGCAGCAGGGGACCAGATACGCAGTATTTT
d_gene: .
j_gene: TRBJ2-3
v_gene: TRBV2
abundance: .

CDR3aa: CASRGTSGLTGELFF
CDR3nt: TGTGCCAGTAGGGGGACTAGCGGGCTCACCGGGGAGCTGTTTTTT
d_gene: TRBD2
j_gene: TRBJ2-2
v_gene: TRBV19
abundance: .

CDR3aa: CASSVGPILAGDSYEQYF
CDR3nt: TGTGCCAGCAGCGTAGGCCCCATACTAGCGGGGGACTCCTACGAGCAGTACTTC
d_gene: TRBD2
j_gene: TRBJ2-7
v_gene: TRBV9
abundance: .

CDR3aa: CASGSTGGGGGYTF
CDR3nt: TGTGCCAGCGGATCCACAGGGGGCGGAGGCGGCTACACCTTC
d_gene: TRBD1
j_gene: TRBJ1-2
v_gene: TRBV2
abundance: .